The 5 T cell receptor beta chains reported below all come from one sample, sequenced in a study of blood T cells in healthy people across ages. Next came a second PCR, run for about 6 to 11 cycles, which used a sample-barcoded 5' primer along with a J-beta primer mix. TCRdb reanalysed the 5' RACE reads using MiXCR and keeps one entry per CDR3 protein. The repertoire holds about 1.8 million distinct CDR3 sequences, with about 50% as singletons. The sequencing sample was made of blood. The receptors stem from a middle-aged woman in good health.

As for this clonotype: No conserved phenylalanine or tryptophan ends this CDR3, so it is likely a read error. The CDR3 sequence is CASSQEVGGHNEQFL. As DNA, the CDR3 is TGTGCCAGCAGCCAAGAGGTGGGGGGCCACAATGAGCAGTTCCTC. The chain couples TRBV3-1 to TRBJ2-1; D could derive from TRBD1 or TRBD2 (6 bases each). CDR3 length: 15 amino acids. V was cut by 0 bases and J by 5 bases, with 11 bases left in between. The germline gives CDR1 LGHDT, CDR2 YNNKEL (reference sequence).

The chain's CDR3 is CASSLTGGMGSGANVLTF. CDR3 nucleotides: TGTGCCAGCAGCTTAACAGGGGGTATGGGATCTGGGGCCAACGTCCTGACTTTC. The rearrangement links TRBV5-5 to TRBJ2-6; 8 bases fit TRBD1. Germline assignment: CDR1 SGHKS and CDR2 YYEKEE (reference sequence). This CDR3 comprises 18 residues. The ends lost 2 bases at V and 1 base at J; junction bases unmatched: 8.

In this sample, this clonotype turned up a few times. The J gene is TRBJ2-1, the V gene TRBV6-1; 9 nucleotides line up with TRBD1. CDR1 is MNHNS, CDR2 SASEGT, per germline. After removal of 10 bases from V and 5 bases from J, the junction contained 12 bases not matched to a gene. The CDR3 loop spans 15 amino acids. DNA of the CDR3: TGTGCCATTTCGATTGGGACAGGGATCGACAATGAGCAGTTCTTC. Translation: CAISIGTGIDNEQFF.

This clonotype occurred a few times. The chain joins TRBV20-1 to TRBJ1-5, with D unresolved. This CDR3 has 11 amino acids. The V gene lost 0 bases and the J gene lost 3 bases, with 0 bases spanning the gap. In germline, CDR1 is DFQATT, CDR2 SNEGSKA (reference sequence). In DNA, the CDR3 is TGCAGTGCTAGAGACAATCAGCCCCAGCATTTT. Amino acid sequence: CSARDNQPQHF.

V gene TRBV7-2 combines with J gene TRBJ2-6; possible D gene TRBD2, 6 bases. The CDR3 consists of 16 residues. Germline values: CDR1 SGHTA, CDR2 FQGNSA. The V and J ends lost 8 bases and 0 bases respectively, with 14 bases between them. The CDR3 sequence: CASGVTRGSGANVLTF. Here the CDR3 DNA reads TGTGCCAGCGGCGTGACGCGGGGCTCTGGGGCCAACGTCCTGACTTTC.